These 13 T cell receptor beta chains were sequenced from one sample in a study of blood T cell repertoires in COVID-19 (dated by TCRdb to 2020 to 2022). Library preparation was by the immunoSEQ multiplex PCR assay. TCRdb obtained this table from immuneACCESS and retained in-frame rearrangements with V and J assigned. These tables miss some clones; where compared with another copy, unresolved V genes account for less than half of the shortfall, and the remainder is unexplained. The sample data list roughly 100,000 clones, and roughly 79% of these were observed just once. The top ten clones comprise approximately 40% of the sample. Source material: peripheral blood. The source of these receptors is an elderly man with acute or convalescent COVID-19.

The chain links TRBV4-1 to TRBJ2-7; 7 bases are a match to TRBD2. CDR3 length: 15 residues. Germline V gives CDR1 MGHRA, CDR2 YSYEKL. J was trimmed by 0 bases and V by 4 bases; bases with no gene match: 6. CDR3: CASSPRGELSYEQYF. CDR3 nucleotides: TGCGCCAGCAGCCCACGGGGGGAGCTCTCCTACGAGCAGTACTTC.

The chain is built from TRBV3-1 (or the pseudogene TRBV3-2) and TRBJ2-7; 8 nucleotides align to TRBD1. This CDR3 is built from 15 residues. Germline CDR1 is LGHDT and CDR2 is YNNKEL (reference sequence). Unmatched junction bases numbered 9, after V lost 4 bases and J lost 4 bases. The CDR3 DNA reads as TGTGCCAGCAGCCCCCGACAGGGGTTGGCGTACGAGCAGTACTTC. Translated: CASSPRQGLAYEQYF.

The chain couples TRBV19 to TRBJ1-5, with no clear D. The CDR3 loop spans 13 amino acids. The V and J ends lost 8 bases and 3 bases respectively, with 11 bases between them. Germline V gene sequence: CDR1 LNHDA, CDR2 SQIVND (reference sequence). Written as DNA, the CDR3 is TGTGCCAGTTCCTTAAGCTACAATCAGCCCCAGCATTTT. It specifies CASSLSYNQPQHF.

The sample holds a few counts of this clone. This rearrangement joins TRBV2 to TRBJ2-7, with 7 bases aligning to TRBD2. With V trimmed by 7 bases and J by 2 bases, 5 bases remained unmatched. CDR3 size: 13 residues. The germline V gene has CDR1 SNHLY and CDR2 FYNNEI. CDR3 region: CASTGRFTYEQYF. For the CDR3, the DNA is TGTGCCAGCACCGGGAGGTTCACCTACGAGCAGTACTTC.

The genes are TRBV30 and TRBJ2-3, with 11 bases lining up with TRBD1. The length of the CDR3 is 17 residues. In germline, CDR1 is GTSNPN, CDR2 SVGIG (reference sequence). Trimming cost V 0 bases and J 7 bases; bases outside gene matches: 12. CDR3 in DNA: TGTGCCTGGAGTGTAATAGGATCGGACAGGGGGCGGCATACGCAGTATTTT. This encodes CAWSVIGSDRGRHTQYF. Full variable domain (missing parts from reference TRBV30 and TRBJ2-3): SQTIHQWPATLVQPVGSPLSLECTVEGTSNPNLYWYRQAAGRGLQLLFYSVGIGQISSEVPQNLSASRPQDRQFILSSKKLLLSDSGFYLCAWSVIGSDRGRHTQYFGPGTRLTVL.

This clone was seen only a few times. The chain uses TRBV18 and TRBJ1-2; D might be TRBD1 (6 bases). V lost 6 bases, J lost 8 bases, and 16 bases lay in between. Germline CDR1 and CDR2: KGHSH and LQKENI. The CDR3 sequence is 13 residues long. The CDR3 loop is CASSFDRTGGYTF. In nucleotides, the CDR3 is TGTGCCAGCTCGTTCGACAGGACCGGGGGCTACACCTTC.

This chain uses TRBV10-2 with TRBJ2-3; 10 nucleotides align to TRBD2. V trimming: 3 bases; J trimming: 2 bases; junction bases outside the gene matches: 11. In germline, CDR1 is WSHSY, CDR2 SAAADI. This CDR3 contains 18 residues. DNA for the CDR3: TGCGCCAGCAGTGACCAAAGCGGGAGGGCACGCCACACAGATACGCAGTATTTT. It translates to CASSDQSGRARHTDTQYF.

This clone is a singleton in its sample. J is TRBJ2-1 and V is TRBV5-5; a possible D gene is TRBD2 (5 bases). CDR1 is SGHKS, CDR2 YYEKEE, per germline (reference sequence). The CDR3 totals 14 residues. Trimming stripped 1 base from V and 1 base from J, with 6 bases between. This CDR3 reads CASSLSGSYNEQFF. The CDR3, as DNA: TGTGCCAGCAGCTTGTCGGGGTCCTACAATGAGCAGTTCTTC.

Notes on this clone: With only one base between it and a far larger clone, this is likely a read error. This chain links TRBV28 with TRBJ2-7, with TRBD1 matching 9 bases. This CDR3 is built from 14 residues. Germline V CDR1 and CDR2: MDHEN, SYDVKM. With V trimmed by 5 bases and J by 3 bases, 5 bases remained unmatched. The CDR3 sequence is CASSPGTGLYEQYF. For the CDR3, the DNA is TGTGCCAGCAGTCCCGGGACAGGGCTCTACGAGCAGTACTTC.

There are a few counts of this clone. V gene TRBV29-1 combines with J gene TRBJ2-5, with 14 positions matching TRBD2. Looked up from germline, CDR1 is SQVTM and CDR2 is ANQGSEA. With 4 bases clipped from V and 5 bases from J, the junction kept 3 bases outside the gene matches. CDR3 length: 14 amino acids. In DNA form, the CDR3 reads TGCAGCGTTGTTGGGACTAGCGGGAGTGAGACCCAGTACTTC. This encodes CSVVGTSGSETQYF.

The V call is TRBV27, the J call TRBJ2-6; 7 bases align to TRBD2. This CDR3 comprises 18 residues. J gave up 0 bases and V 6 bases, and 11 bases lay outside the gene matches. In germline, CDR1 is MNHEY, CDR2 SMNVEV (reference sequence). This chain's CDR3 is CASRGGLGRISGANVLTF. In DNA, the CDR3 is TGTGCCAGCAGGGGAGGGTTAGGTCGTATCTCTGGGGCCAACGTCCTGACTTTC.

This clone was recorded a few times. The V gene is TRBV16, the J gene TRBJ2-7; 7 nucleotides line up with TRBD1. In germline, CDR1 is KGHSY, CDR2 FQNENV. With V trimmed by 1 base and J by 6 bases, 3 bases remained unmatched. The CDR3 loop spans 13 amino acids. CDR3 amino acids: CASSQFAGGEQYF. The CDR3 region has the DNA TGTGCCAGCAGCCAATTCGCAGGGGGCGAGCAGTACTTC.

The V call is TRBV5-1, the J call TRBJ2-5, with 7 bases matching TRBD2. Germline CDR1 SGHRS, CDR2 YFSETQ. This CDR3 contains 14 residues. The junction had 6 bases not matched to a gene; V was cut back by 5 bases and J by 2 bases. CDR3: CASRKAGPQETQYF. The CDR3 nucleotides are TGCGCCAGCAGAAAAGCGGGGCCGCAAGAGACCCAGTACTTC.